The TCR beta chain described here comes from a study of blood T cells in healthy people across ages. The study's findings and limits: Nothing was known about donor CMV status, and this possibly confounded expanded clonotype changes. Donors of long life had a larger count of naive CD4+ cells and greater diversity than aged donors.

Per-sample yields of isolated PBMCs were at least 7 million. There are 14 residues in the CDR3. Per germline, CDR1 SGHVS and CDR2 FQNEAQ. Through a sample-barcoded 5' primer and a J-beta primer mix, a second PCR was run for about 6 to 11 cycles. TCRdb ran MiXCR on the 5' RACE reads and lists one entry per CDR3 protein. The sample lists 800,000 or so distinct CDR3 sequences, around two thirds seen once, with around 30% in the top ten. About this clonotype: Antigen unknown. An end of the junction does not agree with germline; a read error may underlie this.

V gene TRBV7-8 combines with J gene TRBJ1-2; 7 bases are shared with TRBD1. The TCR comes from a man aged 25-45 years in good health. The specimen sequenced was blood. The DNA for the CDR3 is TGTGCCGGCAGCTTGGATACAGGGGCCTATGGCTACACCTTC. As protein: CAGSLDTGAYGYTF.